This T cell receptor beta chain originates from a study of tumor and adjacent non-tumor tissue in lung cancer. Study-level information: Samples averaged about 4.2 million productive TCRbeta reads each.

Three rounds of nested PCR, following a modified ARM-PCR protocol, produced the TCRbeta library. TCRdb re-derived calls from the multiplex PCR reads in MiXCR, one entry per CDR3 protein. The sample shows tens of thousands of distinct CDR3 sequences, about three fifths of them seen only once. For this clonotype: As yet, its antigen is unknown. The junction does not match germline at one end; this may be a read error.

CDR1 is MNHEY and CDR2 is SVGAGI in the germline V gene. This CDR3 contains 15 residues. Study results and caveats: Compared with tumor, normal lung showed significantly lower TCR diversity. Tumor TCR diversity, when higher, was linked to shorter survival.

The template was RNA from unsorted bulk tissue. This TCR was sampled from a man in his fifties or sixties with non-small cell lung cancer. The V call is TRBV6-5, the J call TRBJ2-1; a possible D gene is TRBD1 (5 bases). Input material: lung tumor tissue. The CDR3 sequence is CASMVSGASYNEQFF. The CDR3 DNA is TGCGCCAGCATGGTTAGTGGGGCCTCCTACAATGAGCAGTTCTTC.